This TCR beta chain derives from a study of cytomegalovirus exposure and HLA in healthy donors. Study-wide background: Among the approximately 420 donors who were genotyped, around 77% fell in the genetic ancestry cluster that is associated with self-reported Caucasian donors.

General study findings and limits: Cytomegalovirus association was listed for about 180 TCR beta chains.

J lost 5 bases, V lost 3 bases, and 7 bases had no gene match. CDR1 and CDR2 from the germline V gene are SEHNR and FQNEAQ (reference sequence). The CDR3 length is 15 residues. The study ran its PCR with 60 Vbeta and 13 Jbeta primers. The table came from immunoSEQ multiplex PCR; TCRdb's copy has only in-frame clones and leaves some out. This sample has 90,000 to 95,000 clones, with roughly 80% found just once. Of note for this clone: Its cognate antigen is unknown.

This chain joins TRBV7-9 and TRBJ2-1, with TRBD1 identical over 7 bases. The sequenced material came from PBMCs. The receptor comes from a girl between 2 and 10 years old in good health and CMV-seropositive. This CDR3 is CASSLDRLTHNEQFF. The CDR3, as DNA: TGTGCCAGCAGCTTGGACAGGCTTACCCACAATGAGCAGTTCTTC.